Reported below is one TCR beta chain. No antigen is known for it. TCRdb reprocessed the reads via MiXCR and lists one record per CDR3 protein. The data hold just under 500,000 distinct CDR3 sequences, with 30% to 40% observed a single time. The data were obtained in a study of T cell repertoires in cytomegalovirus infection. Study as a whole: The authors used CMV epitopes that were HLA-C-restricted (recently identified) and HLA-B-restricted (well studied). It was the public TCR beta signatures that indicated both CMV infection and matching HLA type. Notes on the study in general: Frequencies of public TCR beta families were cumulated, and this identified carriers of CMV plus the relevant HLA. Dominating the ex vivo response were TCR beta clonotypes that were CMV-specific and HLA-C-restricted.

The TCR comes from a human donor in good health (CMV status not recorded). Some clones in this sample may be carry-over from other donors' samples. This material consisted of cultured PBMCs, taken from culture after CMV antigen stimulation.

The DNA for the CDR3 is TGTGCCAGCAGCGTAGGTGGGGGAGTGGGTCAGCCCCAGCATTTT. It encodes CASSVGGGVGQPQHF. The chain has TRBV7-2 and TRBJ1-5, with D maybe TRBD1 (5 bases). Germline CDR1 reads SGHTA; CDR2 reads FQGNSA. The CDR3 has 15 amino acids. The germline V and J ends were trimmed by 5 bases and 6 bases, with 17 bases remaining between them. Based on the CDR3 plus reference TRBV7-2 and TRBJ1-5, the full variable domain is GAGVSQSPSNKVTEKGKDVELRCDPISGHTALYWYRQSLGQGLEFLIYFQGNSAPDKSGLPSDRFSAERTGGSVSTLTIQRTQQEDSAVYLCASSVGGGVGQPQHFGDGTRLSIL.